Shown below are 10 T cell receptor beta chains from a single sample sequenced in a study of T cells in Graves' hyperthyroidism and ophthalmopathy. Amplified regions were TCR beta CDR3 sequences from RNA transcripts. A set of HTBI primers served as the primers for a first-round RT-PCR of the TCR CDR3. TCRdb re-analysed the multiplex PCR reads in MiXCR, keeping a single row per CDR3 protein. The table includes a few hundred thousand distinct CDR3 sequences, about 20% detected once. Sequencing used blood. All receptors come from a woman in her 70s with Graves' ophthalmopathy.

This chain links TRBV20-1 with TRBJ2-5, with D possibly matching TRBD1 (7 bases). The length of the CDR3 is 13 residues. The germline CDR1 and CDR2 sequences are DFQATT and SNEGSKA (reference sequence). Trimming took 2 bases from V and 11 from J, leaving 18 bases between them. CDR3: CSARLPGGRKQYF. CDR3 bases: TGCAGTGCTAGATTGCCAGGGGGGAGGAAACAGTACTTC.

This clonotype occurred a few times. The V and J genes are TRBV30 and TRBJ2-7; no firm D call. CDR1 is GTSNPN, CDR2 SVGIG, per germline (reference sequence). V was shortened by 3 bases and J by 1 base, with 10 bases between the two germline ends. The CDR3 is 13 amino acids. For the CDR3, the DNA is TGTGCCTGGAGGCCAATGGCTTCCTACGAGCAGTACTTC. Protein: CAWRPMASYEQYF.

V usage is TRBV7-8 and J usage is TRBJ2-3; D not resolved. The germline CDR1 and CDR2 sequences are SGHVS and FQNEAQ. CDR3 length: 14 residues. V lost 0 bases to trimming and J lost 0 bases, with 4 bases between them. The CDR3 is CASSLAWSTDTQYF. Written as DNA, the CDR3 is TGTGCCAGCAGCTTAGCTTGGAGCACAGATACGCAGTATTTT.

This clonotype was counted only a few times. The gene calls are TRBV6-2 or TRBV6-3 and TRBJ2-1, with a possible D match to TRBD1 (7 bases). Germline values: CDR1 MNHEY, CDR2 SVGEGT. Trimming took 0 bases from V and 10 from J, leaving 19 bases between them. The CDR3 runs 16 residues. As DNA, the CDR3 is TGTGCCAGCAGTTACTCGGGGGCAGGGGGGCAGGGGGAGCAGTTCTTC. This encodes CASSYSGAGGQGEQFF.

This clonotype was observed many times. The chain joins TRBV28 to TRBJ2-4; D remains ambiguous. Germline V CDR1 and CDR2: MDHEN, SYDVKM. Between the trimmed V and J ends, which lost 5 bases and 1 base, there was a span of 9 bases. The CDR3 runs to 14 residues. This chain's CDR3 is CASSPTGAKNIQYF. The DNA of the CDR3 is TGTGCCAGCAGTCCTACCGGGGCCAAAAACATTCAGTACTTC.

This clonotype was counted only a few times. This chain links TRBV7-2 with TRBJ2-3; D gene ambiguous. The CDR3 loop spans 15 amino acids. The ends were cut back, 1 base at V and 6 bases at J, with 14 bases in the middle. Looked up from germline, CDR1 is SGHTA and CDR2 is FQGNSA. CDR3 sequence reads: CASSLVRKSRDTQYF. The CDR3 DNA is TGTGCCAGCAGCTTAGTTCGGAAGAGTAGGGATACGCAGTATTTT.

This clonotype was detected ten times or more. The chain has TRBV29-1 and TRBJ2-1; 7 nucleotides align to TRBD1. Germline V gene sequence: CDR1 SQVTM, CDR2 ANQGSEA. V was pared by 7 bases and J by 4 bases, with 10 bases of the junction left unmatched. The CDR3 is made up of 14 amino acids. The CDR3 reads CSAGPGTDYNEQFF. The CDR3 region has the DNA TGCAGCGCCGGCCCCGGGACAGATTACAATGAGCAGTTCTTC.

This chain uses TRBV29-1 with TRBJ2-2, with D perhaps matching TRBD2 (6 bases). Germline V gene lookup returns CDR1 SQVTM and CDR2 ANQGSEA. The CDR3 runs to 14 residues. Trimming took off 1 base at V and 3 bases at J, with 9 bases between the two ends. DNA for the CDR3: TGCAGCGTTGAAGCTAGCGTTTACACCGGGGAGCTGTTTTTT. This encodes CSVEASVYTGELFF.

V and J are TRBV13 and TRBJ2-2, with D tentatively TRBD2 (6 bases). The CDR3 is 14 residues long. Looked up from germline, CDR1 is PRHDT and CDR2 is FYEKMQ (reference sequence). V lost 5 bases, J lost 4 bases, and 11 bases lay in between. In DNA, the CDR3 is TGTGCCAGCAGCCCCCGGGAGTCCACCGGGGAGCTGTTTTTT. Protein: CASSPRESTGELFF.

The chain recombines TRBV28 with TRBJ2-1; D is ambiguous. Germline V gene data show CDR1 as MDHEN and CDR2 as SYDVKM. Deletions cut 4 bases from V and 15 bases from J, with 16 bases between. The CDR3 is 12 amino acids. CDR3 bases: TGTGCCAGCAGTTCCACGAATCCTCCGTTGTTCTTC. Protein: CASSSTNPPLFF.